This T cell receptor beta chain was sequenced for a study of early T cells in non-severe SARS-CoV-2 infection. As for the study in general: Sequenced bulk RNA came from whole blood that was unsorted, and chains were unpaired.

Study-level points and caveats: Clonotype matching in VDJdb favored anti-spike CD8 responses and did not capture private and CD4 specificities.

Attached unique molecular identifiers marked individual cDNA molecules. TCRdb ran MiXCR on the 5' RACE reads and lists one entry per CDR3 protein. The data show about 80,000 distinct CDR3 sequences, about 6% seen once. V was pared by 5 bases and J by 2 bases, with 5 bases between. Germline V CDR1 and CDR2: SGHAT, FQNNGV. The CDR3 is made up of 12 amino acids. Remarks on this clonotype: No antigen is known for it.

The receptor was isolated from an adult who was a healthcare worker with PCR-confirmed SARS-CoV-2 infection or an uninfected control (not recorded which). The sample comprised whole blood. The V call is TRBV11-2, the J call TRBJ2-3; no reliable D call. The CDR3 DNA reads TGTGCCAGCAGCAACCCCACAGATACGCAGTATTTT. Its protein is CASSNPTDTQYF.